This T cell receptor beta chain was observed in a study of TIL therapy for anti-PD-1-resistant metastatic lung cancer. This was the immunoSEQ v3 assay. Assay used: immunoSEQ multiplex PCR; TCRdb lists only in-frame clones, some missing. The sample consists of tens of thousands of clones, around 67% of them appearing once. The germline CDR1 and CDR2 sequences are SGDLS and YYNGEE. Deletions cut 0 bases from V and 5 bases from J, with 18 bases between. The CDR3 loop spans 17 amino acids. As for time point: pre-treatment sample, taken before nivolumab and TIL therapy. This receptor was taken from a person aged 25 to 85 with non-small cell lung cancer. The sequences come from blood, collected at baseline. The chain joins TRBV9 to TRBJ2-1; possible D gene TRBD2, 6 bases. CDR3 loop: CASSVGGDWGLDNEQFF. Written as DNA, the CDR3 is TGTGCCAGCAGCGTAGGAGGGGACTGGGGTCTCGACAATGAGCAGTTCTTC.